This T cell receptor beta chain was retrieved from a study of blood T cells in healthy people across ages. A remark on this clonotype: Its antigen is undetermined.

Through a sample-barcoded 5' primer and a J-beta primer mix, a second PCR was run for 7 to 11 cycles. Every single cDNA molecule received a tag from a template-switch adaptor with 12 random nucleotides. In TCRdb, the 5' RACE reads were re-called with MiXCR into one record per CDR3 protein. The top ten hold roughly 3.7% of the sample, which has 1.5 million to 1.9 million distinct CDR3 sequences, approximately 43% seen once. Study outcomes and limitations: Estimates of diversity drawn from one million T cells were considered underestimates.

Germline V gene sequence: CDR1 LNHDA, CDR2 SQIVND (reference sequence). V dropped 6 bases and J dropped 5; count of bases not matched to a gene: 5. The CDR3 covers 13 residues. The sequenced sample was blood. This receptor was obtained from a woman in her late teens or twenties in good health. The chain is built from TRBV19 and TRBJ2-5, with TRBD2 matching over 8 bases. CDR3 sequence reads: CASSLLAAETQYF. The CDR3 DNA is TGTGCCAGTAGCCTACTAGCGGCTGAGACCCAGTACTTC.